This T cell receptor beta chain was identified during a study of cytomegalovirus exposure and HLA in healthy donors. The PCR had 60 Vbeta and 13 Jbeta primers. TCRdb's copy holds only in-frame clones and misses some; the assay was immunoSEQ multiplex PCR. The data show 130,000 to 150,000 clones, about 80% seen once. Germline loops: CDR1 KGHSH, CDR2 LQKENI. The CDR3 runs 15 residues. The ends were cut back, 3 bases at V and 3 bases at J, with 9 bases in the middle. The TCR comes from a man aged 35 to 55 in good health and CMV-seronegative. This chain uses TRBV18 with TRBJ1-6; no reliable D call. Sequencing input: PBMCs. The CDR3 loop reads CASSPREIYNSPLHF. CDR3 in DNA: TGTGCCAGCTCACCCCGGGAGATCTATAATTCACCCCTCCACTTT.